This entry is about one T cell receptor beta chain. This sample was taken from a study of cytomegalovirus exposure and HLA in healthy donors. CDR3 length equals 15 residues. Germline CDR1 LNHDA, CDR2 SQIVND (reference sequence). Losses at the gene ends were 5 bases for V and 4 bases for J; bases not matched to a gene: 6. PCR was performed using 60 Vbeta and 13 Jbeta primers. The protocol was immunoSEQ multiplex PCR, while the TCRdb copy is restricted to in-frame clones and leaves out a portion. The table includes 150,000 to 200,000 clones, approximately 72% detected once. What was sequenced was PBMCs. This chain connects TRBV19 to TRBJ2-1, with 9 bases identical to TRBD2. The sequence was obtained from a female donor in good health and CMV-seronegative. CDR3 bases: TGTGCCAGTAGTGCCGGGACTAGCTATTACAATGAGCAGTTCTTC. It specifies CASSAGTSYYNEQFF.